A single sample is the source of the 11 T cell receptor beta chains below, sequenced in a study of blood T cell repertoires in COVID-19. Method: immunoSEQ multiplex PCR; TCRdb's copy keeps in-frame clones and lacks some. The data contain roughly 320,000 clones, approximately 89% of them seen just once; the ten biggest clones take up 1.8%. Input material: peripheral blood. The origin of the receptors is a woman aged 25 to 39 with COVID-19, enrolled during active disease.

This clone has more than one count but fewer than ten. V usage is TRBV7-9 and J usage is TRBJ2-2; tentative D call: TRBD1 (6 bases). The V and J ends lost 1 base and 0 bases respectively, with 9 bases between them. The CDR3 spans 16 residues. From germline, CDR1 is SEHNR and CDR2 FQNEAQ (reference sequence). CDR3 in amino acids: CASSLEDRANTGELFF. DNA of the CDR3: TGTGCCAGCAGCTTAGAGGACAGAGCGAACACCGGGGAGCTGTTTTTT.

The genes are TRBV2 and TRBJ1-6; TRBD1 aligns across 9 bases. The germline V gene has CDR1 SNHLY and CDR2 FYNNEI. The junction had 10 bases not matched to a gene; V was cut back by 6 bases and J by 7 bases. The CDR3 runs to 16 residues. The CDR3, as DNA: TGTGCCAGCAGGATACAGGGGGCCGGTCTGAATTCACCCCTCCACTTT. As protein: CASRIQGAGLNSPLHF.

The chain carries TRBV7-9 and TRBJ2-2; possibly TRBD1 for D (5 bases). The germline gives CDR1 SEHNR, CDR2 FQNEAQ (reference sequence). The germline V and J ends were trimmed by 6 bases and 0 bases, with 8 bases remaining between them. This CDR3 spans 14 amino acids. The CDR3 spells CASRRQTNTGELFF. The CDR3 nucleotides are TGTGCCAGCAGACGACAGACGAACACCGGGGAGCTGTTTTTT.

The chain uses TRBV9 and TRBJ2-1, with a possible D match to TRBD2 (6 bases). With 5 bases removed from V and 5 bases from J, the gap between germline ends came to 17 bases. CDR1 and CDR2 from the germline V gene are SGDLS and YYNGEE. The CDR3 length is 15 residues. This chain's CDR3 is CASSPAGGIDNEQFF. Here the CDR3 DNA reads TGTGCCAGCAGTCCTGCCGGGGGTATCGACAATGAGCAGTTCTTC.

This chain connects TRBV11-3 to TRBJ2-1; 10 bases are a match to TRBD2. CDR3 length: 16 amino acids. Trimming took 5 bases from V and 2 from J; bases not matched to a gene: 6. Germline loops: CDR1 SGHNT, CDR2 YENEEA. The CDR3 DNA reads as TGTGCCAGCAGCCCACGGACTAGCGGAGCCTACAATGAGCAGTTCTTC. Protein sequence: CASSPRTSGAYNEQFF.

The chain combines TRBV6-2 or TRBV6-3 with TRBJ2-5; the match to TRBD1 covers 11 bases. The CDR3 contains 16 residues. With V trimmed by 2 bases and J by 5 bases, 7 bases remained unmatched. CDR1 and CDR2 from the germline V gene are MNHEY and SVGEGT. CDR3 amino acids: CASSYRGQGGKETQYF. In nucleotides, the CDR3 is TGTGCCAGCAGTTACCGGGGACAGGGGGGTAAGGAGACCCAGTACTTC.

The chain links TRBV7-9 to TRBJ2-1; perhaps TRBD1 as D (8 bases). The germline V and J ends were trimmed by 4 bases and 2 bases, with 12 bases remaining between them. The CDR3 has 15 residues. The germline CDR1 and CDR2 sequences are SEHNR and FQNEAQ (reference sequence). Written as DNA, the CDR3 is TGTGCCAGCAGCTCTACAGGGGGGGCCTACAATGAGCAGTTCTTC. Translation gives CASSSTGGAYNEQFF.

The chain employs TRBV2 and TRBJ2-2; 12 bases fit TRBD1. The V and J ends lost 6 bases and 7 bases, in that order; junction bases with no gene match: 6. CDR1 is SNHLY, CDR2 FYNNEI, per germline. This CDR3 is built from 15 residues. CDR3 DNA sequence: TGTGCCAGCAGACCGGGACAGGGGGCTATCGGGGAGCTGTTTTTT. It yields the protein CASRPGQGAIGELFF.

This clone was counted between two and nine times. The rearrangement uses TRBV15 and TRBJ2-2, with TRBD2 matching 9 bases. Losses at the gene ends were 4 bases for V and 5 bases for J; bases not matched to a gene: 8. Germline values: CDR1 LNHNV, CDR2 YYDKDF (reference sequence). The CDR3 extends over 16 amino acids. CDR3 coding DNA: TGTGCCACCAGCAATCAAGCGGGGGGCCCGACCGGGGAGCTGTTTTTT. This gives the protein CATSNQAGGPTGELFF.

The J gene is TRBJ2-3, the V gene TRBV9; 8 positions agree with TRBD2. CDR1 and CDR2 (germline): SGDLS, YYNGEE. Trimming cost V 4 bases and J 2 bases; bases outside gene matches: 9. The CDR3 covers 16 residues. In DNA, the CDR3 is TGTGCCAGCAGCCCCCGGCAGCGGGGGCACACAGATACGCAGTATTTT. As protein: CASSPRQRGHTDTQYF.

This clone appeared a few times. This chain joins TRBV7-8 and TRBJ1-2; D is unclear. The length of the CDR3 is 13 residues. The germline gives CDR1 SGHVS, CDR2 FQNEAQ. Trimming left V 5 bases short and J 0 bases short, with 7 bases between. CDR3 sequence: CASSEGPNYGYTF. The CDR3 DNA follows: TGTGCCAGCAGCGAGGGCCCTAACTATGGCTACACCTTC.